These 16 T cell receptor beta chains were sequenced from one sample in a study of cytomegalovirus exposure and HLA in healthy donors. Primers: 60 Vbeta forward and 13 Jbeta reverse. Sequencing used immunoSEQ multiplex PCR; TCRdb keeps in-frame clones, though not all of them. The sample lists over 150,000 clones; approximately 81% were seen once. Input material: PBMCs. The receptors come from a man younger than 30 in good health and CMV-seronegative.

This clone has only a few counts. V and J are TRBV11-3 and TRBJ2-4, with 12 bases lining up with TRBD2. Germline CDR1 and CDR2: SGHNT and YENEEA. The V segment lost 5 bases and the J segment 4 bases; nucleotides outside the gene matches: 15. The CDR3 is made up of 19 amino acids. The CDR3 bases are TGTGCCAGCAGCATCCGGACTAGCGGGACCCACGGGGTAAAAAACATTCAGTACTTC. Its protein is CASSIRTSGTHGVKNIQYF. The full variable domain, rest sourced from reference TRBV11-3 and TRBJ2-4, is EAGVVQSPRYKIIEKKQPVAFWCNPISGHNTLYWYLQNLGQGPELLIRYENEEAVDDSQLPKDRFSAERLKGVDSTLKIQPAELGDSAVYLCASSIRTSGTHGVKNIQYFGAGTRLSVL.

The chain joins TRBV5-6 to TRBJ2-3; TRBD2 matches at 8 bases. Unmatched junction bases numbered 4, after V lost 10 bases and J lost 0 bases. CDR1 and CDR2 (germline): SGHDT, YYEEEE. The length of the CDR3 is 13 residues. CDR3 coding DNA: TGTGCCCCCGGGGGGGTTAGCACAGATACGCAGTATTTT. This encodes CAPGGVSTDTQYF.

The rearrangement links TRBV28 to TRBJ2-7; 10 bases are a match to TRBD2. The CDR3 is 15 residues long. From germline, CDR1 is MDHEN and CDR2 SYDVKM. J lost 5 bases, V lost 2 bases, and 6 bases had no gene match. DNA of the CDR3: TGTGCCAGCAGTTTAGTAGCGGGAGGTTTCCACGAGCAGTACTTC. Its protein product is CASSLVAGGFHEQYF.

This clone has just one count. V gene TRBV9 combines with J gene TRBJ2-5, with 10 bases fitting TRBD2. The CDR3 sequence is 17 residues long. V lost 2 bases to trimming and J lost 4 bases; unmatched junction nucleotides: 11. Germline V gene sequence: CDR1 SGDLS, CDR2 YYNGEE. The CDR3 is CASSVFGLAAAGETQYF. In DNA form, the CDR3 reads TGTGCCAGCAGCGTCTTTGGACTAGCGGCTGCAGGAGAGACCCAGTACTTC.

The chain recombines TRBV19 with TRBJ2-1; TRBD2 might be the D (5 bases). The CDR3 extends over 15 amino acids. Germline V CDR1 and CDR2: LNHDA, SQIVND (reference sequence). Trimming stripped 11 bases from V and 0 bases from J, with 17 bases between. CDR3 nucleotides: TGTGCCTCCGACCCGGGAACAAGCTCCTACAATGAGCAGTTCTTC. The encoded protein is CASDPGTSSYNEQFF.

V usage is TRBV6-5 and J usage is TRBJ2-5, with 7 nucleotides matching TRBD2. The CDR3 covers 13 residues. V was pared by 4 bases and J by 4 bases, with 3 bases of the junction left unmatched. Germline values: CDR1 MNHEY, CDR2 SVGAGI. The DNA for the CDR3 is TGTGCCAGCAGTTTCCCGGGAGGAGAGACCCAGTACTTC. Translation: CASSFPGGETQYF.

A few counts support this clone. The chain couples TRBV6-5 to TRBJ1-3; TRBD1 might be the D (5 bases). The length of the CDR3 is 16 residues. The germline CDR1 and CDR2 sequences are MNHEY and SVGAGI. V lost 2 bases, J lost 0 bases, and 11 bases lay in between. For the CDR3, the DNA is TGTGCCAGCAGTTACGGGGGGATAAGCTCTGGAAACACCATATATTTT. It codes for CASSYGGISSGNTIYF.

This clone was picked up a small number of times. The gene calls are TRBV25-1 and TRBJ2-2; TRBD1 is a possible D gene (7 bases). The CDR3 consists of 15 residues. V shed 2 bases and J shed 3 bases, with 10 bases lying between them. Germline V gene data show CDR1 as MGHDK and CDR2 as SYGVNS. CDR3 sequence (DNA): TGTGCCAGCAGTGAAACAGGGGACTACACCGGGGAGCTGTTTTTT. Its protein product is CASSETGDYTGELFF.

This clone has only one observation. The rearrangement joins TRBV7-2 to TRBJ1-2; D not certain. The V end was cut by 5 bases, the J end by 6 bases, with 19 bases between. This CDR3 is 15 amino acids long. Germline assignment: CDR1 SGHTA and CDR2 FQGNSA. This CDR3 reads CASSTQPNTGDGYTF. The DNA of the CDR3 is TGTGCCAGCAGCACTCAACCGAATACGGGTGATGGCTACACCTTC.

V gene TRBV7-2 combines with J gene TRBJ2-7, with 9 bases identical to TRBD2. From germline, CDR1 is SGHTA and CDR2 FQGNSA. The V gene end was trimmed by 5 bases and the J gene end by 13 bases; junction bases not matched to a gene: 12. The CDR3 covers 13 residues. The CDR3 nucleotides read TGTGCCAGCAGCCCCGTAGGTAGCGGGGGCCAATACTTC. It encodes CASSPVGSGGQYF.

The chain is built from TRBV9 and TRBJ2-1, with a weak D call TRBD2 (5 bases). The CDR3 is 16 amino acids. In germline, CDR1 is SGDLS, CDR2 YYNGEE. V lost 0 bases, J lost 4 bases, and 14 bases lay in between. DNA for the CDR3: TGTGCCAGCAGCGTAGCATCCCCGGGATTTTACAATGAGCAGTTCTTC. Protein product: CASSVASPGFYNEQFF.

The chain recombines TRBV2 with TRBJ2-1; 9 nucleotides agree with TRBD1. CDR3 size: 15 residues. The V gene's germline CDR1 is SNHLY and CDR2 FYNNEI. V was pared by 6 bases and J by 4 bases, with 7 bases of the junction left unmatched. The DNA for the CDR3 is TGTGCCAGCAGCCCCGGACAGGGGATATACAATGAGCAGTTCTTC. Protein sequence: CASSPGQGIYNEQFF. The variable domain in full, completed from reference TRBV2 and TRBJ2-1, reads EPEVTQTPSHQVTQMGQEVILRCVPISNHLYFYWYRQILGQKVEFLVSFYNNEISEKSEIFDDQFSVERPDGSNFTLKIRSTKLEDSAMYFCASSPGQGIYNEQFFGPGTRLTVL.

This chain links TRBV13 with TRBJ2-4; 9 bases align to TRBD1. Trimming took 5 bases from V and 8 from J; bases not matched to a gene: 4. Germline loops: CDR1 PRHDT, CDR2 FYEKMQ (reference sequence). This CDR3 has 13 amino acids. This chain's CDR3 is CASSRGQGDIQYF. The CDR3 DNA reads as TGTGCCAGCAGCCGGGGACAGGGAGACATTCAGTACTTC.

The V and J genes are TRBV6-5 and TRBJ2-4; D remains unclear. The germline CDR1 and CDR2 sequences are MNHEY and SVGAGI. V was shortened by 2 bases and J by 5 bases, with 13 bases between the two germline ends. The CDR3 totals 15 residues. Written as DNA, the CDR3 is TGTGCCAGCAGTTACCTCAGAGGCGTCGAAAACATTCAGTACTTC. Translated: CASSYLRGVENIQYF.

CDR3 in DNA: TGTGCCAGCTCCCCAACAGGGGGAGGGACTGAAGCTTTCTTT. Translated, it gives CASSPTGGGTEAFF. The chain has TRBV27 and TRBJ1-1; 8 positions agree with TRBD1. V was pared by 8 bases and J by 5 bases, with 10 bases of the junction left unmatched. The CDR3 length is 14 residues. Looked up from germline, CDR1 is MNHEY and CDR2 is SMNVEV (reference sequence).

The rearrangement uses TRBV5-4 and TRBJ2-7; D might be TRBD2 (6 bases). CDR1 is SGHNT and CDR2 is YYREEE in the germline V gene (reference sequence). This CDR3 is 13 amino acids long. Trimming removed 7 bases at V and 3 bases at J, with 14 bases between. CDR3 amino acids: CASSRREIYEQYF. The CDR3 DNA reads TGTGCCAGCTCTCGGAGGGAAATCTACGAGCAGTACTTC.